Sequencing of this TCR beta chain was carried out in a study of T cells and copy number aberrations in small-cell lung cancer (dated by TCRdb to about 2021). Background on the whole study: TCR repertoire sequencing was paired with whole-exome sequencing of the same tumor regions to relate T cell metrics to mutations and copy number aberrations. Tumor TCR data were available for roughly 17 patients, and 11 to 15 patients had TCR data from both tumor and normal tissue.

Donors were patients with limited-stage small-cell lung cancer who underwent surgical resection in Hangzhou, China, between the late 2000s and the early 2020s. All donors were treated with upfront surgery without preoperative chemotherapy or radiotherapy, and immunotherapy was not given to any donor before or after surgery. In the sequenced cohort of 15 to 20 patients, every patient was either a smoker or a heavy second-hand smoker. To represent spatial heterogeneity of the primary tumors, three regions were collected from each tumor FFPE block using a grid approach. Tumor regions were macrodissected for enrichment of malignant cells, and only regions expected to yield at least 150 ng DNA were selected. To characterize heterogeneity of the T cell repertoire, the study applied multi-region TCR-beta sequencing to resected limited-stage small-cell lung cancers and to tumor-adjacent lung tissue. The AllPrep DNA/RNA FFPE Kit (Qiagen) was used to extract genomic DNA from the FFPE tissue.

Note on this clone: Its antigen is still unknown. Base quality data are lacking; no much larger clone is found one base away.

Using multiplexed V- and J-gene primers, the immunoSEQ hsTCRB Kit amplified TCR-beta CDR3 regions from genomic DNA. Unique DNA barcodes were added in a second PCR, and the samples were pooled together with one negative control and one positive control. Sequencing of the pooled TCR-beta libraries was performed on an Illumina MiSeq using a 150-cycle paired-end protocol. As for how the authors treated the data: Adaptive Biotechnologies processed the raw sequencing data into a report containing normalized, annotated TCR-beta repertoires. To compute T-cell density, TCR-beta templates were normalized to usable DNA, with usable DNA estimated through amplification of housekeeping genes. Richness counted unique rearrangements, and clonality was defined as 1 minus Pielou's evenness. Intratumor TCR heterogeneity between regions was quantified with the Jaccard index, the Morisita overlap index, and the proportion of shared top-20 clonotypes. TCRdb took over this immuneACCESS table, retaining in-frame rearrangements with V and J assigned. Such tables are incomplete; in checked studies, under half of the missing clones stem from an unresolved V gene, and the remainder is unexplained. Clonal size and the V and J genes are those of that table, whereas D and trimming came from the DNA. In this sample the table shows over 6,000 clones, roughly four fifths of which occur a single time. The ten top clones hold around 8.1% of the sample.

What the authors observed across the whole study: The TCR repertoire was highly heterogeneous across regions: roughly 75-97.7% of clones were restricted to a single region, a lower overlap than in localized NSCLC. Lower T-cell density, richness and clonality were observed in tumors than in adjacent lung tissue, although the difference in density was not significant. Every specimen was formalin-fixed paraffin-embedded tissue, a material known to introduce sequencing artifacts. A negative correlation was found between higher copy number aberration burden and tumor T-cell density, richness and clonality. The study was limited by a small sample size because surgical resection is uncommon in small-cell lung cancer, and the findings require validation.

Sequences were obtained from tumor tissue. This clonotype originated in a man aged 45 to 65 with small cell lung cancer.

The base sequence is TGTGCCAGCAGTTCCGAACTAGCGGGAGATACCTACAATGAGCAGTTCTTC. Translated, it reads CASSSELAGDTYNEQFF. Recombination linked TRBV27 to TRBJ2-1, with 11 central nucleotides matching TRBD2. As encoded in the germline V gene (reference sequence), CDR1 is MNHEY while CDR2 is SMNVEV. V loses 4 bases at its end and J loses 2 bases; junction bases beyond the gene matches: 7. Its CDR3 holds 17 amino acids, cysteine through phenylalanine. The read is trimmed to its CDR3 DNA, 51 bases read in frame from base 1.